The entry below gives a single T cell receptor beta chain sequence along with its context. The V gene end was trimmed by 4 bases and the J gene end by 9 bases; junction bases not matched to a gene: 4. In germline, CDR1 is SGHTA, CDR2 FQGNSA. The CDR3 totals 12 residues. This specimen belongs to a study of blood T cell repertoires in COVID-19. On the study more broadly: Collection of acute and convalescent COVID-19 samples took place in the United States, Italy and Spain.

As processed by the authors: Amplification of reference gene primers provided the estimated nucleated cell counts. The data were produced by immunoSEQ multiplex PCR, yet TCRdb's version contains in-frame clones alone and is incomplete. D and trimming were read from the DNA, whereas the V and J calls and clone size are those reported in that table. This sample carries 130,000 or so clones, roughly 80% of them seen once, and the ten largest clones take roughly 15%. V gene TRBV7-2 combines with J gene TRBJ2-5; the match to TRBD1 covers 8 bases. The sequencing sample was made of peripheral blood. The sequence derives from a man aged 50-59 years with acute or convalescent COVID-19. The CDR3 bases are TGTGCCAGCAGCTCGACGGACAGGGCCCAGTACTTC. Translating it yields CASSSTDRAQYF.